Listed below are T cell receptor beta chains from one sample, sequenced in a study of CD8 T cells in ankylosing spondylitis. TCRdb fed the 5' RACE reads into MiXCR, producing one record per CDR3 protein. The sample consists of just under 550,000 distinct CDR3 sequences, roughly 13% of them appearing once. Sequenced material: blood, either unsorted or a sorted T cell fraction (not recorded which). Receptors were obtained from a male donor with ankylosing spondylitis. CDR3s include the opening cysteine and the closing phenylalanine or tryptophan. A D gene is named only where the DNA matches it firmly. Only some rows state a clone size, as once, few, many or a class for expanded clones.

D gene	V gene	clone size	J gene	CDR3 DNA	CDR3 protein
-	TRBV15	few	TRBJ1-5	TGTGCCACCAGCAGAGAGGTATTTAGCAATCAGCCCCAGCATTTT	CATSREVFSNQPQHF
-	TRBV6-1	-	TRBJ1-1	TGTGCCAGCAGCGCACTATACGGGATGAACACTGAAGCTTTCTTT	CASSALYGMNTEAFF
TRBD1	TRBV7-9	-	TRBJ1-6	TGTGCCAGCAGCCTTGACAGGGCGGATTCACCCCTCCACTTT	CASSLDRADSPLHF
TRBD2	TRBV19	-	TRBJ2-5	TGTGCCAGTAGTCGGAGCGGGGCAGAGACCCAGTACTTC	CASSRSGAETQYF
-	TRBV29-1	few	TRBJ2-2	TGCAGCGTTGCTAACAGGGACACCGGGGAGCTGTTTTTT	CSVANRDTGELFF
-	TRBV5-1	few	TRBJ2-5	TGCGCCAGCAGCTTGGCTCCCCCGGAAGAGACCCAGTACTTC	CASSLAPPEETQYF
-	TRBV5-1	-	TRBJ2-1	TGCGCCAGCAGCCCGGGATCGCAGCATAATGAGCAGTTCTTC	CASSPGSQHNEQFF
TRBD1	TRBV20-1	few	TRBJ2-7	TGCAGTGCAGTAGAGGGGGCTTACGAGCAGTACTTC	CSAVEGAYEQYF
TRBD1	TRBV5-1	few	TRBJ2-1	TGCGCCAGCAGCGCCCGGGACAGCGATGAGCAGTTCTTC	CASSARDSDEQFF
-	TRBV5-1	few	TRBJ1-1	TGCGCCAGCAGCTTGGAAGGGTTGACTGAAGCTTTCTTT	CASSLEGLTEAFF
TRBD2	TRBV20-1	-	TRBJ2-7	TGCAGTGCTCATCTAGCGGGAGAGATCCACGAGCAGTACTTC	CSAHLAGEIHEQYF
-	TRBV5-1	-	TRBJ2-6	TGCGCCAGCAGCAGAACAGGTGTATCTGGGGCCAACGTCCTGACTTTC	CASSRTGVSGANVLTF
-	TRBV24-1	-	TRBJ1-2	TGTGCCACCAGTGACTCACCCGGGCTAAACTATGGCTACACCTTC	CATSDSPGLNYGYTF
TRBD2	TRBV7-9	few	TRBJ2-1	TGTGCCAGCAGCCCCGGACTAGCGGATGGGAGTGAGCAGTTCTTC	CASSPGLADGSEQFF
-	TRBV2	few	TRBJ2-2	TGTGCCAGCAGTCAACAGATATTCAACACCGGGGAGCTGTTTTTT	CASSQQIFNTGELFF
-	TRBV20-1	few	TRBJ1-4	TGCAGTGCCAGTGCACCGATTAATGAAAAACTGTTTTTT	CSASAPINEKLFF
TRBD2	TRBV7-9	few	TRBJ2-1	TGTGCCAGCAGCATAGACAGCGGGACTGGGTTCTTC	CASSIDSGTGFF
-	TRBV7-9	-	TRBJ2-1	TGTGCCAGCAGCTTAGTAGCGGAAAGCTCCTACAATGAGCAGTTCTTC	CASSLVAESSYNEQFF
TRBD2	TRBV12-3/TRBV12-4	-	TRBJ2-7	TGTGCCAGCAGCCTAATGGCTAGCGGTTCCTACGAGCAGTACTTC	CASSLMASGSYEQYF
-	TRBV20-1	-	TRBJ1-2	TGCAGTGCTAGAGATCTCGGGGCTTCCTATGGCTACACCTTC	CSARDLGASYGYTF
-	TRBV12-3/TRBV12-4	few	TRBJ1-2	TGTGCCAGCAGTTTAACCCCGGGCCTCGGCTACACCTTC	CASSLTPGLGYTF
-	TRBV5-1	many	TRBJ1-3	TGCGCCAGCTCCAAGGGGGGGGATGGAAACACCATATATTTT	CASSKGGDGNTIYF
-	TRBV5-1	-	TRBJ1-3	TGCGCCAGCAGCTCCAGTACCTCAGCCTCTGGAAACACCATATATTTT	CASSSSTSASGNTIYF
-	TRBV7-8	few	TRBJ2-1	TGTGCCAGCAGTCAAAAACAGGGTTTTTTCAATGAGCAGTTCTTC	CASSQKQGFFNEQFF
TRBD2	TRBV20-1	-	TRBJ2-5	TGCAGTGCTAGGGATACGACTCGAGCGGGGTTGTGGGAGACCCAGTACTTC	CSARDTTRAGLWETQYF
TRBD1	TRBV7-9	few	TRBJ2-2	TGTGCCAGCAGCTTCCCAACCTCGAAGGGGGCAGGCGGGGAGCTGTTTTTT	CASSFPTSKGAGGELFF
-	TRBV10-2	few	TRBJ1-2	TGCGCCAGCAGTCCACAGGTAGCTAACTATGGCTACACCTTC	CASSPQVANYGYTF
-	TRBV19	few	TRBJ1-5	TGTGCCAGTAGTAAGTCCAGCAATCAGCCCCAGCATTTT	CASSKSSNQPQHF
TRBD1	TRBV12-3/TRBV12-4	-	TRBJ1-5	TGTGCCAGCAGATCGACAGGGCGAGGGAATCAGCCCCAGCATTTT	CASRSTGRGNQPQHF
-	TRBV13	-	TRBJ2-3	TGTGCCAGCAGCTTAGAAGACCCGGGACTCCCACGCCCAGATACGCAGTATTTT	CASSLEDPGLPRPDTQYF
-	TRBV7-2	many	TRBJ1-2	TGTGCCAGCAGCTCGTCAGGGATCTATGGCTACACCTTC	CASSSSGIYGYTF
-	TRBV12-3/TRBV12-4	few	TRBJ1-1	TGTGCCAGCAGTCTCTCCGGGGGCTGGGATGAAGCTTTCTTT	CASSLSGGWDEAFF
-	TRBV11-2	few	TRBJ1-1	TGTGCCAGCAGCTTCTTCTCGGGGTTTGGTGAAGCTTTCTTT	CASSFFSGFGEAFF
-	TRBV4-2	-	TRBJ2-1	TGTGCCAGCAGTCAACAGGTTGAATCCTACAATGAGCAGTTCTTC	CASSQQVESYNEQFF
-	TRBV3-1	many	TRBJ2-1	TGTGCCAGCAGCCAAGGGACCTATGGGCAGTTCTTC	CASSQGTYGQFF
-	TRBV20-1	-	TRBJ2-7	TGCAGTGCTCCCGACAGAAGACCATCCTACGAGCAGTACTTC	CSAPDRRPSYEQYF
TRBD1	TRBV10-2	-	TRBJ2-3	TGCGCCAGCAGTGAGTCGGGGGGACAGGGGACAGATACGCAGTATTTT	CASSESGGQGTDTQYF
-	TRBV29-1	many	TRBJ1-1	TGCAGCGTTACCTCCGGGACACCGATGAACACTGAAGCTTTCTTT	CSVTSGTPMNTEAFF
-	TRBV5-1	many	TRBJ2-3	TGCGCCAGCAGGCCAGTTGTGACAGATACGCAGTATTTT	CASRPVVTDTQYF
-	TRBV6-1	few	TRBJ2-1	TGTGCCAGCAGTGTAGGACAAATCTACAATGAGCAGTTCTTC	CASSVGQIYNEQFF
-	TRBV29-1	-	TRBJ2-3	TGCAGCGTTCGAGGAGGGGTCCCAGATACGCAGTATTTT	CSVRGGVPDTQYF
TRBD1	TRBV11-2	-	TRBJ2-1	TGTGCCAGCAGCTTGGGACAGGGGGAAAATGAGCAGTTCTTC	CASSLGQGENEQFF
-	TRBV12-3/TRBV12-4	-	TRBJ2-3	TGTGCCAGCAGTTTAGGACTACACACAGATACGCAGTATTTT	CASSLGLHTDTQYF
TRBD1	TRBV24-1	-	TRBJ2-2	TGTGCCACCAGTGAGGGACAGCCCCAAATCTCCGGGGAGCTGTTTTTT	CATSEGQPQISGELFF
TRBD1	TRBV7-9	-	TRBJ1-2	TGTGCCAGCAGCTTAGCGGGACAGGGGCCCAACTATGGCTACACCTTC	CASSLAGQGPNYGYTF
-	TRBV30	-	TRBJ1-1	TGTGCCTGGAAGGGCCTTCCGAACACTGAAGCTTTCTTT	CAWKGLPNTEAFF
-	TRBV7-9	-	TRBJ2-3	TGTGCCAGCAGCTCATACGATACGCAGTATTTT	CASSSYDTQYF
-	TRBV29-1	many	TRBJ2-3	TGCAGCGTCCCACTCCTATCGGGTTTCACAGATACGCAGTATTTT	CSVPLLSGFTDTQYF